A selection of T cell receptor beta chains follows, all from one sample in a study of human T cells and chemical hapten exposure. TCRdb re-analysed the RACE reads in MiXCR, keeping a single row per CDR3 protein. The sample has about 40,000 distinct CDR3 sequences, 3% to 3.5% seen once. The input for sequencing was whole blood, taken in connection with sensitization to the hapten diphenylcyclopropenone (DPC). The source of these receptors is a man aged 40-55 years with alopecia areata. Some clones in this sample may be carry-over from other donors' samples. Each CDR3 is given with its conserved first and last residue. The D gene is left open where the match is weak. Not every row has a clone size; where given, it reads once, few, many or a size class.

V	J	D	size	DNA	CDR3
TRBV5-6	TRBJ2-3	-	many	TGTGCCAGCAGCTTAGGGAGCACAGATACGCAGTATTTT	CASSLGSTDTQYF
TRBV12-3/TRBV12-4	TRBJ2-7	TRBD2	-	TGTGCCAGCACCCAGCCTTTGTACGGGACTAGCGGGGAATACGAGCAGTACTTC	CASTQPLYGTSGEYEQYF
TRBV7-2	TRBJ2-1	-	many	TGTGCCAGCAGCCTCCGGAACCCGAAGCCTGGCGTTTCCTACAATGAGCAGTTCTTC	CASSLRNPKPGVSYNEQFF
TRBV12-3/TRBV12-4	TRBJ1-2	-	many	TGTGCCAGCACCACAAACCCAAACTATGGCTACACCTTC	CASTTNPNYGYTF
TRBV28	TRBJ2-7	TRBD1	few	TGTGCCAGCAGGCCGCAGGGGGCCCGAGCAATACCCTACGAGCAGTACTTC	CASRPQGARAIPYEQYF
TRBV6-2/TRBV6-3	TRBJ1-5	-	many	TGTGCCAGCAGTTACTGGGCCCCCGCAAATCAGCCCCAGCATTTT	CASSYWAPANQPQHF
TRBV3-1	TRBJ2-3	TRBD2	many	TGTGCCAGCAGCTCCATGGAGCGGGGGAGCACAGATACGCAGTATTTT	CASSSMERGSTDTQYF
TRBV7-9	TRBJ2-6	TRBD1	many	TGTGCCAGCAGAGGGGTACAGGGGCGAAACTCTGGGGCCAACGTCCTGACTTTC	CASRGVQGRNSGANVLTF
TRBV6-5	TRBJ2-4	TRBD2	few	TGTGCCAGCAGGACGACTAGCGGGATCACCTTAGCCAAAAACATTCAGTACTTC	CASRTTSGITLAKNIQYF
TRBV6-5	TRBJ1-1	-	-	TGTGCCAGCGGAAGAGTGAACACTGAAGCTTTCTTT	CASGRVNTEAFF
TRBV5-6	TRBJ2-7	TRBD1	many	TGTGCCAGCAGCCTATATTCCGGGACAGGGCGGTCCGAGCAGTACTTC	CASSLYSGTGRSEQYF
TRBV12-3/TRBV12-4	TRBJ2-3	TRBD2	many	TGTGCCAGCAGTTTCGGAATGCCTAGCGGGAGCACAGATACGCAGTATTTT	CASSFGMPSGSTDTQYF
TRBV29-1	TRBJ1-3	TRBD1	many	TGCAGCGCCGTGGGACAGGGGGCAAGTGGAACTGGAAACACCATATATTTT	CSAVGQGASGTGNTIYF